Detailed here is one T cell receptor beta chain. Its specificity is not known. The data originate from a study of cytomegalovirus exposure and HLA in healthy donors. PCR primers comprised 60 Vbeta and 13 Jbeta primers. The table came from immunoSEQ multiplex PCR; TCRdb's copy has only in-frame clones and leaves some out. Here the sample spans approximately 170,000 clones, around four fifths being singletons. V lost 1 base and J lost 5; bases outside the gene matches: 3. CDR3 length: 15 residues. Germline-derived CDR1 and CDR2 are MNHEY and SMNVEV (reference sequence). The study's findings and limits: When the data were analyzed later, several of the most significant clusters appeared to be linked to common viral pathogens. Association of approximately 18,000 TCR beta sequences with HLA alleles was found at 0.05 false discovery rate in a later analysis.

Material: PBMCs. This clonotype was sampled from a boy between 2 and 10 years old in good health and CMV-seronegative. V gene TRBV27 combines with J gene TRBJ2-2; 8 nucleotides match TRBD2. The CDR3: CASSLLAGLTGELFF. The CDR3 nucleotides are TGTGCCAGCAGTTTATTAGCGGGACTAACCGGGGAGCTGTTTTTT.